A selection of T cell receptor beta chains follows, all from one sample in a study of beta chain features in type 1 diabetes. The protocol was immunoSEQ multiplex PCR, while the TCRdb copy is restricted to in-frame clones and leaves out a portion. In the table there are over 150,000 clones, less than 15% of which are singletons. Material: central memory CD4+ T cells from blood. These receptor sequences come from a woman younger than 30 in good health. Both conserved end residues are part of each CDR3. The order of the fields is D gene, clone size, J gene, V gene, CDR3 DNA, CDR3 protein. The D gene is left open where the match is weak. Size is stated for part of the rows, as once, few or many counts, or as a class when the clone is expanded.

D: .
size: few
J: TRBJ2-7
V: TRBV19
DNA: TGTGCCACAGGACAGACCTACGAGCAGTACTTC
CDR3: CATGQTYEQYF

D: TRBD1
size: .
J: TRBJ1-1
V: TRBV5-1
DNA: TGCGCCAGCAGCTTGCCCAGGACAGGGAACACTGAAGCTTTCTTT
CDR3: CASSLPRTGNTEAFF

D: TRBD2
size: few
J: TRBJ2-1
V: TRBV7-2
DNA: TGTGCCAGCAGCCTAATAGCGGGAGAGGGGAATGAGCAGTTCTTC
CDR3: CASSLIAGEGNEQFF

D: .
size: few
J: TRBJ1-3
V: TRBV7-9
DNA: TGTGCCAGCAGCCCCGATAGCGGTGCTGGAAACACCATATATTTT
CDR3: CASSPDSGAGNTIYF

D: TRBD2
size: few
J: TRBJ2-1
V: TRBV6-5
DNA: TGTGCCAGCAGTTACAGCGGGGGACCAGCCTACAATGAGCAGTTCTTC
CDR3: CASSYSGGPAYNEQFF

D: .
size: .
J: TRBJ2-3
V: TRBV7-9
DNA: TGTGCCAGCAGTGGACTCACAACAGATACGCAGTATTTT
CDR3: CASSGLTTDTQYF

D: TRBD2
size: .
J: TRBJ2-5
V: TRBV4-1
DNA: TGCGCCAGCAGCCAAGATTCCCTAGGTAGCGGGAGTGAGACCCAGTACTTC
CDR3: CASSQDSLGSGSETQYF

D: TRBD1
size: few
J: TRBJ2-7
V: TRBV6-1
DNA: TGTGCCAGCAGCCCCAGGACAGGTGATGAGCGCGAGCAGTACTTC
CDR3: CASSPRTGDEREQYF

D: TRBD1
size: .
J: TRBJ1-1
V: TRBV4-1
DNA: TGCGCCAGCAGCCACTACGACAGGGGGCAGGCGAACACTGAAGCTTTCTTT
CDR3: CASSHYDRGQANTEAFF

D: TRBD1
size: few
J: TRBJ1-2
V: TRBV30
DNA: TGTGCCTGGAGAGGGACAGGGGGTAACTATGGCTACACCTTC
CDR3: CAWRGTGGNYGYTF

D: .
size: few
J: TRBJ2-1
V: TRBV4-2
DNA: TGTGCCAGCAGCCCTTACTTCGGGAGTAGTTCCTACAATGAGCAGTTCTTC
CDR3: CASSPYFGSSSYNEQFF

D: TRBD2
size: .
J: TRBJ2-5
V: TRBV30
DNA: TGTGCCTGGAGTGTTCTAGCGGGAGGGAAGGAGACCCAGTACTTC
CDR3: CAWSVLAGGKETQYF

D: TRBD1
size: .
J: TRBJ2-1
V: TRBV5-1
DNA: TGCGCCAGCATCACCGGGACAGATACCGCCTCCTACAATGAGCAGTTCTTC
CDR3: CASITGTDTASYNEQFF

D: .
size: few
J: TRBJ2-7
V: TRBV25-1
DNA: TGTGCCAGCAGTGAAGGGGGCAGGTACGAGCAGTACTTC
CDR3: CASSEGGRYEQYF

D: TRBD1
size: few
J: TRBJ2-3
V: TRBV29-1
DNA: TGCAGCGTTGAAGAAACCAGGGGGCGAACAGATACGCAGTATTTT
CDR3: CSVEETRGRTDTQYF

D: TRBD2
size: .
J: TRBJ2-2
V: TRBV7-9
DNA: TGTGCCAGCAGTTCCTCTAGCGGGAGGACCACCGGGGAGCTGTTTTTT
CDR3: CASSSSSGRTTGELFF

D: .
size: few
J: TRBJ2-7
V: TRBV7-9
DNA: TGTGCCAGCAGAGGGGCCTACGAGCAGTACTTC
CDR3: CASRGAYEQYF

D: .
size: few
J: TRBJ1-2
V: TRBV5-5
DNA: TGTGCCAGCAGCCCCGAAGCCAGGGCTGGCTACACCTTC
CDR3: CASSPEARAGYTF

D: .
size: many
J: TRBJ2-1
V: TRBV5-1
DNA: TGCGCCAGCAGCGTCCCGAGCGAGTACAATGAGCAGTTCTTC
CDR3: CASSVPSEYNEQFF

D: .
size: .
J: TRBJ2-1
V: TRBV2
DNA: TGTGCCAGCAAAAGAGACTACAATGAGCAGTTCTTC
CDR3: CASKRDYNEQFF

D: .
size: few
J: TRBJ2-2
V: TRBV5-8
DNA: TGTGCCAGCAACATTGGGCAGTTCACCGGGGAGCTGTTTTTT
CDR3: CASNIGQFTGELFF

D: .
size: few
J: TRBJ2-3
V: TRBV6-1
DNA: TGTGCCAGCAGCGGAGATACGCAGTATTTT
CDR3: CASSGDTQYF

D: .
size: few
J: TRBJ2-1
V: TRBV29-1
DNA: TGCAGCGTTGAAGATAGGCGACTATCCTACAATGAGCAGTTCTTC
CDR3: CSVEDRRLSYNEQFF

D: .
size: few
J: TRBJ2-1
V: TRBV30
DNA: TGTGCCTGGAGCGGAGGGACAGCCTTCTCCTACAATGAGCAGTTCTTC
CDR3: CAWSGGTAFSYNEQFF

D: .
size: .
J: TRBJ1-2
V: TRBV30
DNA: TGTGCCTGGAGTGTATATAATGGCTACACCTTC
CDR3: CAWSVYNGYTF

D: TRBD1
size: .
J: TRBJ2-1
V: TRBV5-1
DNA: TGCGCCAGCAGCCTAGATCCGGGACAGGGGTACAATGAGCAGTTCTTC
CDR3: CASSLDPGQGYNEQFF

D: .
size: few
J: TRBJ1-2
V: TRBV27
DNA: TGTGCCAGCAGTTTATCTAGGAGGGCGGGCGGCTACACCTTC
CDR3: CASSLSRRAGGYTF

D: TRBD2
size: .
J: TRBJ2-1
V: TRBV29-1
DNA: TGCAGCGTTGGGGGGCTAGCGGGAGGGGGCTCCTACAATGAGCAGTTCTTC
CDR3: CSVGGLAGGGSYNEQFF

D: TRBD2
size: few
J: TRBJ2-1
V: TRBV5-1
DNA: TGCGCCAGCAGCTTGGAAACTAGCGGGAAAGGGGAGCAGTTCTTC
CDR3: CASSLETSGKGEQFF

D: .
size: few
J: TRBJ2-7
V: TRBV19
DNA: TGTGCCAGTAGTATGGGAGGTGGGGACCGCTCCCACGAGCAGTACTTC
CDR3: CASSMGGGDRSHEQYF

D: .
size: few
J: TRBJ1-1
V: TRBV27
DNA: TGTGCCAGCAGCTTCTGGAGGACAGATATGAGTGAAGCTTTCTTT
CDR3: CASSFWRTDMSEAFF

D: .
size: .
J: TRBJ2-4
V: TRBV19
DNA: TGTGCCAGTAAGAGTTCAGGGGACAAAAACATTCAGTACTTC
CDR3: CASKSSGDKNIQYF

D: TRBD1
size: .
J: TRBJ2-5
V: TRBV14
DNA: TGTGCCAGCAGCCCCATTGGGACAGCTGACGAGACCCAGTACTTC
CDR3: CASSPIGTADETQYF

D: .
size: .
J: TRBJ1-5
V: TRBV6-4
DNA: TGTGCCAGCAGTATAACTCAGGGGAATCAGCCCCAGCATTTT
CDR3: CASSITQGNQPQHF

D: TRBD1
size: .
J: TRBJ2-4
V: TRBV7-9
DNA: TGTGCCAGCAGCCCGGGACAGGGAGACTCCTTC
CDR3: CASSPGQGDSF

D: .
size: .
J: TRBJ2-1
V: TRBV30
DNA: TGTGCCTACTCAGGATCCTACAATGAGCAGTTCTTC
CDR3: CAYSGSYNEQFF

D: .
size: few
J: TRBJ2-7
V: TRBV30
DNA: TGTGCCTGGAGTACCGCGGGACTGGAATACGAGCAGTACTTC
CDR3: CAWSTAGLEYEQYF

D: .
size: .
J: TRBJ1-5
V: TRBV19
DNA: TGTGCCAGTAGTACGACAGCAGGGGTTCGGGGCAATCAGCCCCAGCATTTT
CDR3: CASSTTAGVRGNQPQHF

D: TRBD1
size: .
J: TRBJ2-7
V: TRBV7-2
DNA: TGTGCCAGCAGCGCTGACAGGGGATCCTACGAGCAGTACTTC
CDR3: CASSADRGSYEQYF

D: TRBD2
size: .
J: TRBJ2-5
V: TRBV4-3
DNA: TGCGCCAGCAGCCAAGGGACTAGCGGGAGGTGGGAGACCCAGTACTTC
CDR3: CASSQGTSGRWETQYF

D: TRBD1
size: .
J: TRBJ2-3
V: TRBV29-1
DNA: TGCAGCGTTCCTCGCACACAGGGGTGGCAATATTTT
CDR3: CSVPRTQGWQYF

D: TRBD1
size: .
J: TRBJ1-2
V: TRBV7-2
DNA: TGTGCCAGCAGGCCGACAGGGAACTATGGCTACACCTTC
CDR3: CASRPTGNYGYTF

D: .
size: few
J: TRBJ1-2
V: TRBV28
DNA: TGTGCCAGCAGTTTGCAGGCGTATGGCTACACCTTC
CDR3: CASSLQAYGYTF

D: .
size: .
J: TRBJ2-7
V: TRBV7-8
DNA: TGTGCCAGCCTTACTACCTCCTACGAGCAGTACTTC
CDR3: CASLTTSYEQYF

D: TRBD2
size: .
J: TRBJ2-7
V: TRBV7-9
DNA: TGTGCCAGCAGCTTCCACGGACTAGCGGGCTCGGGCGAGCAGTACTTC
CDR3: CASSFHGLAGSGEQYF

D: .
size: few
J: TRBJ2-1
V: TRBV18
DNA: TGTGCCAGCTCACCATTCAGGGAAGGGAATGAGCAGTTCTTC
CDR3: CASSPFREGNEQFF

D: .
size: few
J: TRBJ1-1
V: TRBV18
DNA: TGTGCCAGCTCAGCTGGCCATAACACTGAAGCTTTCTTT
CDR3: CASSAGHNTEAFF

D: TRBD1
size: .
J: TRBJ1-5
V: TRBV5-1
DNA: TGCGCCAGCAGCGCAAAACAGGGGGCGCGATCTTTAGGAAATCAGCCCCAGCATTTT
CDR3: CASSAKQGARSLGNQPQHF

D: .
size: few
J: TRBJ2-7
V: TRBV6-6
DNA: TGTGCCAGCAGTTATAACAGGGTTTACGAGCAGTACTTC
CDR3: CASSYNRVYEQYF

D: .
size: .
J: TRBJ2-1
V: TRBV19
DNA: TGTGCCAGTAAAACGGCGGGGACCTACAATGAGCAGTTCTTC
CDR3: CASKTAGTYNEQFF

D: .
size: .
J: TRBJ1-5
V: TRBV16
DNA: TGTGCCAGCAGCCAAACGATCGGGACCCAGCATTTT
CDR3: CASSQTIGTQHF

D: .
size: many
J: TRBJ1-4
V: TRBV14
DNA: TGTGCCAGCAGCCAAGAAGGAGCACTAGCAACTAATGAAAAACTGTTTTTT
CDR3: CASSQEGALATNEKLFF

D: TRBD2
size: .
J: TRBJ2-3
V: TRBV29-1
DNA: TGCAGCGTTGAACTAGCGGGAGAAAGGACGTGGGATACGCAGTATTTT
CDR3: CSVELAGERTWDTQYF